This T cell receptor (beta chain) was captured in a study of T cell changes during pregnancy in multiple sclerosis. Sequencing was performed with immunoSEQ multiplex PCR; in TCRdb, only in-frame clones are kept and a portion is missing. The sample contains about 42,000 clones, around four fifths of which appear only once. The germline V gene encodes CDR1 LGHNA and CDR2 YNFKEQ. Trimming pared 2 bases from V and 7 bases from J, leaving 14 bases between. The CDR3 covers 14 residues. The sample here was CD4+ T cells from peripheral blood mononuclear cells, taken before pregnancy. The chain employs TRBV4-2 and TRBJ1-1; D ambiguous. The sequence was collected from a female donor with multiple sclerosis, enrolled in a pregnancy study. Here the CDR3 reads CASSQTDKANEAFF. The CDR3 nucleotides read TGTGCCAGCAGCCAAACTGACAAAGCAAATGAAGCTTTCTTT.